The clone carrying this T cell receptor beta chain appeared once. No antigen is known for it. Clones were read by immunoSEQ multiplex PCR, and TCRdb kept only the in-frame ones, dropping some. The sample lists 25,000 to 35,000 clones, 90% seen once, with 1.1% in the top ten. Trimming took off 4 bases at V and 0 bases at J, with 10 bases between the two ends. This CDR3 has 15 amino acids. Germline V gene sequence: CDR1 SGHAT, CDR2 FQNNGV. The data are from a study of T cells in localized non-small cell lung cancer. Findings and caveats of the study: Across samples, adjacent lung featured a median 57 of the top 100 tumor clones.

The chain links TRBV11-2 to TRBJ1-3; D not resolved. The sample was peripheral blood, taken before any cancer treatment. The clonotype comes from a woman between 40 and 69 years old with stage I lung adenocarcinoma. The CDR3 nucleotides read TGTGCCAGCAGCTCCATGTGGGACTCTGGAAACACCATATATTTT. Translating gives CASSSMWDSGNTIYF.